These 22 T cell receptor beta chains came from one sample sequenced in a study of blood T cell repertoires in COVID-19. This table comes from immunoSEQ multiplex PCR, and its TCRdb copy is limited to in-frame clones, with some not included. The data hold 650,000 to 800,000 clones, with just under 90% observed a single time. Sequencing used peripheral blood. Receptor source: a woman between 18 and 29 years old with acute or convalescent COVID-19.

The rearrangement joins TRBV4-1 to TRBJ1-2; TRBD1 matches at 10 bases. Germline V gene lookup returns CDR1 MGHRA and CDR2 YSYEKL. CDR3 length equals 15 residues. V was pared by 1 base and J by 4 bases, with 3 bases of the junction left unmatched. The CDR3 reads CASSQVGQGSYGYTF. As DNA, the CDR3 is TGCGCCAGCAGCCAAGTGGGACAGGGGAGCTATGGCTACACCTTC.

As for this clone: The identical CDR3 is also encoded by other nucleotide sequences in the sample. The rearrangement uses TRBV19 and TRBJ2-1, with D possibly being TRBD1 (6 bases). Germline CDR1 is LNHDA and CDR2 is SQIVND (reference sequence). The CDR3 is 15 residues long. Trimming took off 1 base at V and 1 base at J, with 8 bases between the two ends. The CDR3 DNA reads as TGTGCCAGTAGTATAGCGAGGGGGTCCTACAATGAGCAGTTCTTC. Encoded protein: CASSIARGSYNEQFF.

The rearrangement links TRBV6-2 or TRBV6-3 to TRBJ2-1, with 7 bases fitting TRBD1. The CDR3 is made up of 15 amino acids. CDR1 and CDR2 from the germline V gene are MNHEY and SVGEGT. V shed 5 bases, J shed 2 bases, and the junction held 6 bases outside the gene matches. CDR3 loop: CASSSGDSTYNEQFF. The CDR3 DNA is TGTGCCAGCAGTAGTGGGGACAGTACCTACAATGAGCAGTTCTTC.

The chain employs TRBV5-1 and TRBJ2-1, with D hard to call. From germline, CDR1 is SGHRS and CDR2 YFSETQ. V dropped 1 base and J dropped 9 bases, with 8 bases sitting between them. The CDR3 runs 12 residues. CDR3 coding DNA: TGCGCCAGCAGCTTGATCGGGTTTGAGCAGTTCTTC. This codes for CASSLIGFEQFF.

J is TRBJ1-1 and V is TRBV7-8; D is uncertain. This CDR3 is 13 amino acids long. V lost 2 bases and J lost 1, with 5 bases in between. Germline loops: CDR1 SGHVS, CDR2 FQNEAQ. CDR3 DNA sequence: TGTGCCAGCAGCTTACTAGCGAACACTGAAGCTTTCTTT. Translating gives CASSLLANTEAFF. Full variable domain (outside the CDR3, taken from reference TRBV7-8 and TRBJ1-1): GAGVSQSPRYKVAKRGQDVALRCDPISGHVSLFWYQQALGQGPEFLTYFQNEAQLDKSGLPSDRFFAERPEGSVSTLKIQRTQQEDSAVYLCASSLLANTEAFFGQGTRLTVV.

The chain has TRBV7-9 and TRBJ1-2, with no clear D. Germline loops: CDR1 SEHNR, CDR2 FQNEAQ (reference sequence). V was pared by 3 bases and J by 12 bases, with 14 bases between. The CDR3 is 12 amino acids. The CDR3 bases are TGTGCCAGCAGCTTGTCGAACAGCCAAGACACCTTC. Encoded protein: CASSLSNSQDTF. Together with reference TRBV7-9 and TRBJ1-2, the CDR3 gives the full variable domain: DTGVSQNPRHKITKRGQNVTFRCDPISEHNRLYWYRQTLGQGPEFLTYFQNEAQLEKSRLLSDRFSAERPKGSFSTLEIQRTEQGDSAMYLCASSLSNSQDTFGSGTRLTVV.

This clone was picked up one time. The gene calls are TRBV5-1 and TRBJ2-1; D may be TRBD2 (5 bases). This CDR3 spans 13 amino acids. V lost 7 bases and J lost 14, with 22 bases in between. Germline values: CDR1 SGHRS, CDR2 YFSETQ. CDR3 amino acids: CASQSTSTMREFF. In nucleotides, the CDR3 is TGCGCCAGCCAATCAACTTCTACAATGAGGGAGTTCTTC.

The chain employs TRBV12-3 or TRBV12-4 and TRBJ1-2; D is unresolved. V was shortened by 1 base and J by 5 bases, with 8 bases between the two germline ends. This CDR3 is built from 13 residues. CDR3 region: CASSLGRKYGYTF. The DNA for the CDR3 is TGTGCCAGCAGTTTAGGGAGGAAGTATGGCTACACCTTC.

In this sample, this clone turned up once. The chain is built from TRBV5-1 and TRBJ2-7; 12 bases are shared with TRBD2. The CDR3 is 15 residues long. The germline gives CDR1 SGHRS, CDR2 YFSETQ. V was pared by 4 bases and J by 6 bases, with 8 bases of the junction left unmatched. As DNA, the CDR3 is TGCGCCAGCAGCGGGGGTGGACTAGCGGGGTCCGAGCAGTACTTC. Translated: CASSGGGLAGSEQYF.

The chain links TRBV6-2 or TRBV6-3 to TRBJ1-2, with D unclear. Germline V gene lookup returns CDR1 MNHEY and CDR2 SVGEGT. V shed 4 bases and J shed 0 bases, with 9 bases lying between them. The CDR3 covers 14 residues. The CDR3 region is CASSLLVTNYGYTF. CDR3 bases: TGTGCCAGCAGTTTACTAGTCACTAACTATGGCTACACCTTC.

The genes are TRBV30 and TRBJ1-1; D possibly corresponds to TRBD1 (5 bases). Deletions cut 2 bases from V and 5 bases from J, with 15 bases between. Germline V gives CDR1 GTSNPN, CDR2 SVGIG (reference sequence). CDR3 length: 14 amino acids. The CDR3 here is CAWSLPDGGTEAFF. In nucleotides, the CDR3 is TGTGCCTGGAGTCTCCCAGACGGGGGGACTGAAGCTTTCTTT.

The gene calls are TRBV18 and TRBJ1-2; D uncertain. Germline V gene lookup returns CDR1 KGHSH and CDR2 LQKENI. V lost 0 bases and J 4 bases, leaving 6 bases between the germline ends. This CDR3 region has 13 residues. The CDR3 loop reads CASSPPQSYGYTF. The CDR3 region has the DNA TGTGCCAGCTCACCACCGCAGTCCTATGGCTACACCTTC.

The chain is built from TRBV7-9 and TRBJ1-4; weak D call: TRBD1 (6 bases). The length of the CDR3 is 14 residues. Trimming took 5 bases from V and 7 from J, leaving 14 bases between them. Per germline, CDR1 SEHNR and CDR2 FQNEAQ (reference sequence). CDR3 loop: CASSPLGGSEKLFF. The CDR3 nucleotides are TGTGCCAGCAGCCCTCTAGGGGGTAGTGAAAAACTGTTTTTT.

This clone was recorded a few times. The CDR3 loop reads CASTLTGFGEEAFF. The CDR3 DNA reads as TGTGCCAGTACCCTGACAGGTTTTGGGGAAGAAGCTTTCTTT. The chain carries TRBV19 and TRBJ1-1; maybe TRBD1 (6 bases). V was pared by 7 bases and J by 8 bases, with 20 bases between. This CDR3 comprises 14 residues. Germline V gene data show CDR1 as LNHDA and CDR2 as SQIVND (reference sequence).

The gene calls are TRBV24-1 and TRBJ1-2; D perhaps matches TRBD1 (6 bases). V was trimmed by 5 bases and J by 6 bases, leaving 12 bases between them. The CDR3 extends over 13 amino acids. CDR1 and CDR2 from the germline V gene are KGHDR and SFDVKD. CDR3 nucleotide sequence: TGTGCCACCAGTGTTTCAGGGGTGGATGGCTACACCTTC. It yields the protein CATSVSGVDGYTF.

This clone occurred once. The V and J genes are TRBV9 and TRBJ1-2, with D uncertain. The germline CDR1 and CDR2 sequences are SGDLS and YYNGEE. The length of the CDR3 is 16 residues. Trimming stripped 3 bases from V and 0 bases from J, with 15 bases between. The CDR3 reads CASSAHGSQSNYGYTF. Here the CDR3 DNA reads TGTGCCAGCAGCGCCCATGGCTCCCAATCTAACTATGGCTACACCTTC. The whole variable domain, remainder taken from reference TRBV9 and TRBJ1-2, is DSGVTQTPKHLITATGQRVTLRCSPRSGDLSVYWYQQSLDQGLQFLIQYYNGEERAKGNILERFSAQQFPDLHSELNLSSLELGDSALYFCASSAHGSQSNYGYTFGSGTRLTVV.

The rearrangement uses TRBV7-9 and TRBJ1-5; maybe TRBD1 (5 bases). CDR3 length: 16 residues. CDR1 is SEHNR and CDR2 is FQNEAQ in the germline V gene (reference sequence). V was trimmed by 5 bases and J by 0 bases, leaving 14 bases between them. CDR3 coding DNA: TGTGCCAGCAGCCATTCGGGGGGGAATAGCAATCAGCCCCAGCATTTT. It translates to CASSHSGGNSNQPQHF.

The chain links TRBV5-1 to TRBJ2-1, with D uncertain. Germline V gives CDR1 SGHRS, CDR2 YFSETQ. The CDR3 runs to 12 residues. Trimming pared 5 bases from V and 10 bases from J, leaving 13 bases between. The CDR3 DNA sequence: TGCGCCAGCAGTTCTGACATTACCGAGCAGTTCTTC. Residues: CASSSDITEQFF.

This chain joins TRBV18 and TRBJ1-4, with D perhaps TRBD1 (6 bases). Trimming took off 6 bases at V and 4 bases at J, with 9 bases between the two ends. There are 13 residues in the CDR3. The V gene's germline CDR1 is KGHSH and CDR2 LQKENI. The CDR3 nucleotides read TGTGCCAGCTCGAAGGGACATAATGAAAAACTGTTTTTT. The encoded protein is CASSKGHNEKLFF.

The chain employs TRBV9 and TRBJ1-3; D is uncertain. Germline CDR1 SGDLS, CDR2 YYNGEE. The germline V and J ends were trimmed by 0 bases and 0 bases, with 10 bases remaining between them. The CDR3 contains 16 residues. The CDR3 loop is CASSVVDSSSGNTIYF. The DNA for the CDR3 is TGTGCCAGCAGCGTAGTGGACTCAAGCTCTGGAAACACCATATATTTT.

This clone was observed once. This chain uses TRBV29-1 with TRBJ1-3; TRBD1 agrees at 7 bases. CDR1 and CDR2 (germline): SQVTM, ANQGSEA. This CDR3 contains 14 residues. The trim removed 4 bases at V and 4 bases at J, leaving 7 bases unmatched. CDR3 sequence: CSVGAGGLGNTIYF. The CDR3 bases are TGCAGCGTTGGGGCAGGGGGATTGGGAAACACCATATATTTT.

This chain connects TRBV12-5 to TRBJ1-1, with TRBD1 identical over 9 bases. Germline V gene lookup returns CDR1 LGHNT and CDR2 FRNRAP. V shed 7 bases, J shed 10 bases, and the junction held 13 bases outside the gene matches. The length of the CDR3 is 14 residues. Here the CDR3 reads CASAFNRDRDPAFF. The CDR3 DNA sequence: TGTGCTAGTGCTTTTAACCGGGACAGGGACCCAGCTTTCTTT.